The 19 T cell receptor beta chains listed next were all sequenced from one sample in a study of T cells after yellow fever vaccination. In TCRdb, the 5' RACE reads were re-called with MiXCR into one record per CDR3 protein. The sample has 250,000 to 300,000 distinct CDR3 sequences; around 5.2% are singletons. The sequences come from CD4+ T cells sorted from PBMCs, collected on the day of the yellow fever booster vaccination. All receptors come from a man younger than 35 who received the YFV17D yellow fever vaccine.

This clonotype was seen ten or more times. V is TRBV2 and J is TRBJ2-4; the D is unclear. Germline values: CDR1 SNHLY, CDR2 FYNNEI. This CDR3 spans 12 amino acids. Trimming pared 10 bases from V and 12 bases from J, leaving 19 bases between. Written as DNA, the CDR3 is TGTGCCATCGCTCTTACGGAGACAACTCAGTACTTC. It encodes CAIALTETTQYF.

This clonotype was counted only a few times. J is TRBJ1-1 and V is TRBV20-1, with D possibly TRBD1 on 5 matching bases. There are 14 residues in the CDR3. Trimming took 5 bases from V and 1 from J, leaving 14 bases between them. CDR1 DFQATT and CDR2 SNEGSKA come from the germline V gene (reference sequence). For the CDR3, the DNA is TGCAGTGCTTCAACTACTAGGGGGAACACTGAAGCTTTCTTT. This encodes CSASTTRGNTEAFF.

This clonotype was picked up a small number of times. The V gene is TRBV29-1, the J gene TRBJ1-5, with 7 bases that match TRBD1. Germline V gene lookup returns CDR1 SQVTM and CDR2 ANQGSEA. This CDR3 has 13 residues. Trimming removed 7 bases from V and 4 bases from J; junction bases left unmatched: 7. In DNA form, the CDR3 reads TGCAGCGCAACCGACAGGGCTAATCAGCCCCAGCATTTT. This encodes CSATDRANQPQHF.

Concerning this clonotype itself: A much larger clone differs by one base, so this may be a read error. The chain carries TRBV5-1 and TRBJ2-3; 9 positions agree with TRBD1. The length of the CDR3 is 15 residues. The germline gives CDR1 SGHRS, CDR2 YFSETQ. CDR3 nucleotides: TGCGCCAGCAGCGGAGGGACAGGGAGGACAGATACGCAGAATTTT. It encodes CASSGGTGRTDTQNF. Using reference TRBV5-1 and TRBJ2-3 for the parts outside the CDR3, the full variable domain is KAGVTQTPRYLIKTRGQQVTLSCSPISGHRSVSWYQQTPGQGLQFLFEYFSETQRNKGNFPGRFSGRQFSNSRSEMNVSTLELGDSALYLCASSGGTGRTDTQNFGPGTRLTVL.

The sample holds many counts of this clonotype. This sequence joins TRBV7-9 and TRBJ1-5; D ambiguous. Trimming pared 2 bases from V and 0 bases from J, leaving 2 bases between. In germline, CDR1 is SEHNR, CDR2 FQNEAQ (reference sequence). The CDR3 covers 13 residues. The CDR3 loop is CASSLNSNQPQHF. In DNA form, the CDR3 reads TGTGCCAGCAGCTTAAATAGCAATCAGCCCCAGCATTTT.

CDR3: CASTSDPYEQYF. The CDR3, as DNA: TGTGCCAGCACGTCAGATCCCTACGAGCAGTACTTC. V and J are TRBV28 and TRBJ2-7; D is undetermined. Germline V CDR1 and CDR2: MDHEN, SYDVKM. CDR3 length: 12 residues. V was pared by 7 bases and J by 2 bases, with 9 bases between.

In its sample, this clonotype was seen many times. The gene calls are TRBV5-1 and TRBJ1-5; D gene ambiguous. Trimming removed 4 bases at V and 4 bases at J, with 9 bases between. Germline values: CDR1 SGHRS, CDR2 YFSETQ. The CDR3 covers 13 residues. The CDR3 nucleotides are TGCGCCAGCAGCGAGGTCGGGAATCAGCCCCAGCATTTT. This codes for CASSEVGNQPQHF. The whole variable domain, filled in from reference TRBV5-1 and TRBJ1-5, reads KAGVTQTPRYLIKTRGQQVTLSCSPISGHRSVSWYQQTPGQGLQFLFEYFSETQRNKGNFPGRFSGRQFSNSRSEMNVSTLELGDSALYLCASSEVGNQPQHFGDGTRLSIL.

This clonotype was detected only a few times. The rearrangement links TRBV7-2 to TRBJ1-3; no firm D call. The germline V gene encodes CDR1 SGHTA and CDR2 FQGNSA. CDR3 length: 15 amino acids. V was clipped by 1 base and J by 3 bases, with 10 bases between them. CDR3 nucleotide sequence: TGTGCCAGCAGCTTAGGGGGTCGTATTGGAAACACCATATATTTT. This sequence encodes CASSLGGRIGNTIYF. The variable domain in full, completed from reference TRBV7-2 and TRBJ1-3, reads GAGVSQSPSNKVTEKGKDVELRCDPISGHTALYWYRQSLGQGLEFLIYFQGNSAPDKSGLPSDRFSAERTGGSVSTLTIQRTQQEDSAVYLCASSLGGRIGNTIYFGEGSWLTVV.

The rearrangement uses TRBV18 and TRBJ2-5; TRBD2 might be the D (5 bases). V dropped 3 bases and J dropped 0 bases, with 8 bases sitting between them. The CDR3 is 14 amino acids. Germline V CDR1 and CDR2: KGHSH, LQKENI. The CDR3 loop reads CASSPREYQETQYF. The CDR3 nucleotides read TGTGCCAGCTCACCGAGGGAGTACCAAGAGACCCAGTACTTC.

The chain is built from TRBV2 and TRBJ2-2, with TRBD2 matching over 8 bases. Trimming took 6 bases from V and 4 from J; bases not matched to a gene: 4. The CDR3 totals 14 residues. In germline, CDR1 is SNHLY, CDR2 FYNNEI. The CDR3 is CASRGTRGTGELFF. CDR3 DNA sequence: TGTGCCAGCAGAGGGACTAGGGGCACCGGGGAGCTGTTTTTT.

This clonotype was counted between two and nine times. The chain couples TRBV20-1 to TRBJ1-2; the match to TRBD1 covers 9 bases. Germline V CDR1 and CDR2: DFQATT, SNEGSKA (reference sequence). V was clipped by 1 base and J by 8 bases; unmatched bases: 2. The CDR3 covers 12 residues. The CDR3 DNA reads TGCAGTGCTAGAGTACAGGGGGCCGGCTACACCTTC. Translated, it gives CSARVQGAGYTF.

This clonotype was picked up many times. The chain is built from TRBV5-1 and TRBJ1-2, with D unresolved. From germline, CDR1 is SGHRS and CDR2 YFSETQ. Trimming took 4 bases from V and 8 from J, leaving 12 bases between them. The CDR3 is 12 residues long. The chain's CDR3 is CASSPPTGGYTF. CDR3 coding DNA: TGCGCCAGCAGCCCGCCGACGGGCGGCTACACCTTC. The full variable domain, its missing parts supplied by reference TRBV5-1 and TRBJ1-2, is KAGVTQTPRYLIKTRGQQVTLSCSPISGHRSVSWYQQTPGQGLQFLFEYFSETQRNKGNFPGRFSGRQFSNSRSEMNVSTLELGDSALYLCASSPPTGGYTFGSGTRLTVV.

J is TRBJ1-4 and V is TRBV2; the D gene is possibly TRBD1 (6 bases). V lost 2 bases, J lost 7 bases, and 11 bases lay in between. The length of the CDR3 is 14 residues. The V gene's germline CDR1 is SNHLY and CDR2 FYNNEI. The CDR3, as DNA: TGTGCCAGCAGTGAACTGGGGGCGGGTGAAAAACTGTTTTTT. This translates into CASSELGAGEKLFF.

This clonotype was counted only a few times. J is TRBJ2-3 and V is TRBV6-1; TRBD2 aligns across 7 bases. The CDR3 contains 15 residues. Trimming cost V 3 bases and J 4 bases; bases outside gene matches: 7. The germline gives CDR1 MNHNS, CDR2 SASEGT. The CDR3 DNA reads as TGTGCCAGCAGTGACCAGGCTAGCGGTCCAGATACGCAGTATTTT. It specifies CASSDQASGPDTQYF.

V usage is TRBV5-1 and J usage is TRBJ1-1; 10 bases are shared with TRBD1. V trimming: 0 bases; J trimming: 2 bases; junction bases outside the gene matches: 7. The CDR3 has 17 residues. Per the germline V gene, CDR1 is SGHRS and CDR2 is YFSETQ. The CDR3 sequence: CASSLGTGGALNTEAFF. In nucleotides, the CDR3 is TGCGCCAGCAGCTTGGGGACAGGGGGAGCCTTAAACACTGAAGCTTTCTTT.

Notes on this clonotype: A much larger clone lies one base from this, so it may be a read error. The V call is TRBV3-1, the J call TRBJ1-1; D unresolved. The CDR3 is made up of 13 amino acids. Trimming cost V 1 base and J 0 bases, with 3 bases left between them. Germline V gives CDR1 LGHDT, CDR2 YNNKEL (reference sequence). The CDR3 region has the DNA TGTGCCAGCAGCCAAGCGGTGAACACTGAAGCTTTCTTT. Encoded protein: CASSQAVNTEAFF.

J is TRBJ1-1 and V is TRBV6-5; no firm D call. CDR1 and CDR2 from the germline V gene are MNHEY and SVGAGI. Trimming left V 6 bases short and J 7 bases short, with 12 bases between. The CDR3 totals 12 residues. CDR3 protein: CASRVPGGEAFF. CDR3 nucleotides: TGTGCCAGCAGAGTGCCGGGCGGTGAAGCTTTCTTT.

This clonotype has more than one count but fewer than ten. The chain employs TRBV6-6 and TRBJ1-1; tentative D call: TRBD1 (5 bases). There are 16 residues in the CDR3. V lost 5 bases, J lost 6 bases, and 22 bases lay in between. Germline V gene data show CDR1 as MNHNY and CDR2 as SVGAGI (reference sequence). CDR3 amino acids: CASSRETAKNGAEAFF. The CDR3, as DNA: TGTGCCAGCAGTCGGGAGACAGCGAAGAATGGGGCTGAAGCTTTCTTT.

This clonotype came up a few times. The rearrangement uses TRBV5-1 and TRBJ2-5; D is uncertain. Germline V gives CDR1 SGHRS, CDR2 YFSETQ. This CDR3 region has 13 residues. With 6 bases removed from V and 5 bases from J, the gap between germline ends came to 14 bases. The CDR3 DNA is TGCGCCAGCAACCCCGAAGTAGGGGAGACCCAGTACTTC. Its protein is CASNPEVGETQYF.